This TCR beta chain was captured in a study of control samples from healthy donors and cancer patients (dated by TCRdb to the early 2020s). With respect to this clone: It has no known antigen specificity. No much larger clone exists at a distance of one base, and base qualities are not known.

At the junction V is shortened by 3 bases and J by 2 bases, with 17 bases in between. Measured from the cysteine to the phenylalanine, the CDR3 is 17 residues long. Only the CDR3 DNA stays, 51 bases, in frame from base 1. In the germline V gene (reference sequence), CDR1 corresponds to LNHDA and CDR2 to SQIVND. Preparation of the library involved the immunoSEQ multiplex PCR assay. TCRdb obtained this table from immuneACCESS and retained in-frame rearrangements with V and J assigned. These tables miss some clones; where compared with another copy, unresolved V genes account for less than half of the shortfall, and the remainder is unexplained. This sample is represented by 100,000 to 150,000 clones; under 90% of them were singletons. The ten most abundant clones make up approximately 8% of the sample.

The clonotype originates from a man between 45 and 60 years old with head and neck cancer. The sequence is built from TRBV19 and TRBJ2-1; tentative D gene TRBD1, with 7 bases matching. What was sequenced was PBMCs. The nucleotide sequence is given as TGTGCCAGTAGTATCCCGGGACCAGGGGGGCCCTACAATGAGCAGTTCTTC. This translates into CASSIPGPGGPYNEQFF.